Listed here are 2 T cell receptor beta chains from one sample, sequenced in a study of vaccination and CD4 T cells after COVID-19. Specified treatment: roughly nine-day PBMC culture with coronavirus spike peptide pools or control peptides (ViraFEST assay). Antigens for these TCRs are unknown. Scientists ran DNA taken from cultured CD4+ T cells through the Oncomine TCR Beta short-read assay for sequencing. TCRdb ran MiXCR on the PCR reads and lists one entry per CDR3 protein. The sample has approximately 9,600 distinct CDR3 sequences, roughly half seen once; the top ten hold 20% to 25%. Input material: CD4+ T cells from blood, cultured in vitro. These receptors all stem from a human donor who had recovered from COVID-19.

This chain links TRBV2 with TRBJ2-2, with a weak D call TRBD1 (7 bases). V lost 4 bases, J lost 6 bases, and 9 bases lay in between. CDR3 length: 13 residues. Germline CDR1 SNHLY, CDR2 FYNNEI. CDR3 bases: TGTGCCAGCAGTGGGAGGGGGCCCGGGGAGCTGTTTTTT. It yields the protein CASSGRGPGELFF.

The chain is built from TRBV20-1 and TRBJ2-7, with 10 bases lining up with TRBD2. The CDR3 is 14 residues long. Germline-derived CDR1 and CDR2 are DFQATT and SNEGSKA (reference sequence). Losses at the gene ends were 3 bases for V and 6 bases for J; bases not matched to a gene: 8. This CDR3 is CSASQGLAGAEQYF. Written as DNA, the CDR3 is TGCAGTGCTAGCCAGGGGCTAGCGGGAGCCGAGCAGTACTTC.